One and the same sample provided the 31 T cell receptor beta chains below, sequenced in a study of T cell repertoires in cytomegalovirus infection. Via MiXCR, TCRdb re-called the reads, giving one row per CDR3 protein. The profile shows 180,000 or so distinct CDR3 sequences, about 18% of them singletons. Sequenced input: CD8+ T cells from PBMCs. The receptor set was obtained from a human donor in good health (CMV status not recorded). Some clones in this sample may be carry-over from other donors' samples.

The chain has TRBV6-2 or TRBV6-3 and TRBJ1-1, with 10 positions matching TRBD1. J gave up 1 base and V 5 bases, and 10 bases lay outside the gene matches. This CDR3 has 17 amino acids. Germline loops: CDR1 MNHEY, CDR2 SVGEGT. The CDR3 reads CASSEKGQGISNTEAFF. The CDR3 region has the DNA TGTGCCAGCAGTGAGAAGGGACAGGGGATTTCGAACACTGAAGCTTTCTTT.

The table lists this clonotype with many counts. V is TRBV7-8 and J is TRBJ2-1; 11 bases map to TRBD2. The junction had 10 bases not matched to a gene; V was cut back by 4 bases and J by 8 bases. CDR1 is SGHVS, CDR2 FQNEAQ, per germline. The CDR3 runs 16 residues. For the CDR3, the DNA is TGTGCCAGCAGCTCCTTAGCGGGGGGGAGTCGGGATGAGCAGTTCTTC. Its protein product is CASSSLAGGSRDEQFF. Based on the CDR3 plus reference TRBV7-8 and TRBJ2-1, the full variable domain is GAGVSQSPRYKVAKRGQDVALRCDPISGHVSLFWYQQALGQGPEFLTYFQNEAQLDKSGLPSDRFFAERPEGSVSTLKIQRTQQEDSAVYLCASSSLAGGSRDEQFFGPGTRLTVL.

This chain connects TRBV11-2 to TRBJ1-1, with TRBD1 matching over 7 bases. J lost 5 bases, V lost 5 bases, and 11 bases had no gene match. Per germline, CDR1 SGHAT and CDR2 FQNNGV. The CDR3 runs to 15 residues. CDR3 coding DNA: TGTGCCAGCAGCGTGTTAGGGGGCGGAGGGACTGAAGCTTTCTTT. Translating it yields CASSVLGGGGTEAFF.

The gene calls are TRBV7-9 and TRBJ2-1; the D call may be TRBD1 or TRBD2 (5 bases each). The ends were cut back, 2 bases at V and 1 base at J, with 12 bases in the middle. CDR3 size: 16 residues. CDR1 is SEHNR, CDR2 FQNEAQ, per germline (reference sequence). The CDR3 region has the DNA TGTGCCAGCAGCTTACAGGGAGTGAGGTCCTACAATGAGCAGTTCTTC. Residues: CASSLQGVRSYNEQFF. Based on the CDR3 plus reference TRBV7-9 and TRBJ2-1, the full variable domain is DTGVSQNPRHKITKRGQNVTFRCDPISEHNRLYWYRQTLGQGPEFLTYFQNEAQLEKSRLLSDRFSAERPKGSFSTLEIQRTEQGDSAMYLCASSLQGVRSYNEQFFGPGTRLTVL.

Many counts were recorded for this clonotype. The CDR3 here is CASSLLNRQEKNTEAFF. CDR3 sequence (DNA): TGTGCCAGCAGCTTGTTGAATCGACAGGAAAAGAACACTGAAGCTTTCTTT. The chain combines TRBV7-8 with TRBJ1-1, with D possibly matching TRBD1 (6 bases). Germline loops: CDR1 SGHVS, CDR2 FQNEAQ. This CDR3 region has 17 residues. V was trimmed by 3 bases and J by 1 base, leaving 18 bases between them.

The table lists this clonotype with a few counts. V gene TRBV7-9 combines with J gene TRBJ1-5; D is uncertain. Between the trimmed V and J ends, which lost 0 bases and 7 bases, there was a span of 4 bases. The CDR3 spans 12 residues. Germline V gene data show CDR1 as SEHNR and CDR2 as FQNEAQ (reference sequence). CDR3 protein: CASSLALQPQHF. CDR3 nucleotides: TGTGCCAGCAGCTTAGCTTTACAGCCCCAGCATTTT.

This clonotype was found once. CDR3 bases: TGTGCCAGCAGTTTGGGCAGACAGGGAGCAGATACGCAGTATTTT. Its translation is CASSLGRQGADTQYF. This chain links TRBV28 with TRBJ2-3, with 7 positions matching TRBD1. This CDR3 region has 15 residues. V shed 3 bases and J 4 bases; nucleotides not matched to a gene: 7. Germline lookup yields CDR1 MDHEN and CDR2 SYDVKM.

The genes are TRBV4-3 and TRBJ2-6; 7 nucleotides agree with TRBD2. The V gene end was trimmed by 0 bases and the J gene end by 2 bases; junction bases not matched to a gene: 4. The germline CDR1 and CDR2 sequences are LGHNA and YSLEER. CDR3 length equals 17 residues. CDR3 residues: CASSQEGGPTGANVLTF. The CDR3 DNA is TGCGCCAGCAGCCAAGAGGGAGGGCCCACTGGGGCCAACGTCCTGACTTTC.

The gene calls are TRBV25-1 and TRBJ1-2; D remains ambiguous. This CDR3 spans 14 amino acids. CDR1 is MGHDK, CDR2 SYGVNS, per germline. Trimming removed 5 bases at V and 4 bases at J, with 14 bases between. In DNA form, the CDR3 reads TGTGCCAGCAGTACGAACCCCAGATCCTATGGCTACACCTTC. This codes for CASSTNPRSYGYTF.

This clonotype was seen a few times. This chain joins TRBV5-5 and TRBJ2-1; unclear D gene. The CDR3 is 15 residues long. V was pared by 3 bases and J by 1 base, with 11 bases between. Germline CDR1 SGHKS, CDR2 YYEKEE (reference sequence). CDR3 DNA: TGTGCCAGCAGCTCGAGTTTCCATTCCTACAATGAGCAGTTCTTC. It specifies CASSSSFHSYNEQFF.

The rearrangement links TRBV12-3 or TRBV12-4 to TRBJ2-7; D is unclear. V lost 7 bases, J lost 5 bases, and 24 bases lay in between. The CDR3 has 16 residues. The CDR3 loop is CASTNPTELGRNEQYF. CDR3 DNA sequence: TGTGCCAGCACCAACCCTACTGAGTTGGGAAGGAACGAGCAGTACTTC.

This clonotype appeared a few times. J is TRBJ2-2 and V is TRBV29-1; TRBD1 is a possible D gene (5 bases). Looked up from germline, CDR1 is SQVTM and CDR2 is ANQGSEA. This CDR3 spans 14 amino acids. Trimming removed 4 bases at V and 4 bases at J, with 13 bases between. For the CDR3, the DNA is TGCAGCGTTGTTGCCAGGGTTGGCACCGGGGAGCTGTTTTTT. As protein: CSVVARVGTGELFF.

This clonotype has at least ten counts. This chain joins TRBV7-6 and TRBJ1-3, with D perhaps matching TRBD1 (6 bases). Germline assignment: CDR1 SGHVS and CDR2 FNYEAQ. V was shortened by 2 bases and J by 5 bases, with 13 bases between the two germline ends. CDR3 size: 15 residues. In DNA, the CDR3 is TGTGCCAGCAGCTTACGGGGGGCGGAGAGAAACACCATATATTTT. Translating gives CASSLRGAERNTIYF. Complete variable domain (other parts from reference TRBV7-6 and TRBJ1-3): GAGVSQSPRYKVTKRGQDVALRCDPISGHVSLYWYRQALGQGPEFLTYFNYEAQQDKSGLPNDRFSAERPEGSISTLTIQRTEQRDSAMYRCASSLRGAERNTIYFGEGSWLTVV.

This clonotype was picked up a small number of times. V gene TRBV6-1 combines with J gene TRBJ2-7; unclear D gene. Trimming shortened V by 3 bases and J by 2 bases, and 8 bases separated the two germline ends. The CDR3 sequence is 13 residues long. Germline values: CDR1 MNHNS, CDR2 SASEGT. DNA of the CDR3: TGTGCCAGCAGTGATTGGGGAACCTACGAGCAGTACTTC. Translating it yields CASSDWGTYEQYF.

V gene TRBV7-6 combines with J gene TRBJ2-1; D is uncertain. CDR3 length equals 13 residues. V was clipped by 6 bases and J by 5 bases, with 11 bases between them. CDR1 and CDR2 from the germline V gene are SGHVS and FNYEAQ. In nucleotides, the CDR3 is TGTGCCAGCAGTTCAACCCGGGACAATGAGCAGTTCTTC. Amino acids: CASSSTRDNEQFF.

This clonotype was seen many times. The chain has TRBV12-3 or TRBV12-4 and TRBJ2-1, with unresolved D. Trimming left V 2 bases short and J 1 base short, with 15 bases between. CDR3 length equals 17 residues. CDR3 sequence: CASSLLGPGGSYNEQFF. CDR3 nucleotides: TGTGCCAGCAGTTTATTGGGCCCTGGTGGGTCCTACAATGAGCAGTTCTTC.

V gene TRBV4-3 combines with J gene TRBJ2-1, with D possibly TRBD2 on 5 matching bases. This CDR3 region has 15 residues. Trimming left V 1 base short and J 0 bases short, with 7 bases between. Germline V gene lookup returns CDR1 LGHNA and CDR2 YSLEER. This chain's CDR3 is CASSQGERSYNEQFF. The CDR3 nucleotides read TGCGCCAGCAGCCAAGGGGAGCGCTCCTACAATGAGCAGTTCTTC.

This chain uses TRBV27 with TRBJ1-2; 8 nucleotides match TRBD1. CDR1 is MNHEY and CDR2 is SMNVEV in the germline V gene (reference sequence). This CDR3 is 15 amino acids long. The V gene end was trimmed by 5 bases and the J gene end by 6 bases; junction bases not matched to a gene: 11. CDR3 sequence (DNA): TGTGCCAGCAGTGAAACCAGACAGGGGCGACATGGCTACACCTTC. This translates into CASSETRQGRHGYTF.

This clonotype was recorded many times. CDR3 DNA: TGTGCCAGCAGCCCGACGGTCGGCTCTGGAAACACCATATATTTT. It is translated as CASSPTVGSGNTIYF. The chain recombines TRBV7-2 with TRBJ1-3; D not certain. Germline V gene lookup returns CDR1 SGHTA and CDR2 FQGNSA. The CDR3 totals 15 residues. Between the trimmed V and J ends, which lost 5 bases and 0 bases, there was a span of 11 bases.

This clonotype has a handful of counts. V is TRBV7-2 and J is TRBJ1-5; D gene unclear. This CDR3 is 15 amino acids long. Trimming took off 2 bases at V and 0 bases at J, with 8 bases between the two ends. From germline, CDR1 is SGHTA and CDR2 FQGNSA. In DNA, the CDR3 is TGTGCCAGCAGCTTATTCCCAAATAGCAATCAGCCCCAGCATTTT. It yields the protein CASSLFPNSNQPQHF.

V gene TRBV28 combines with J gene TRBJ2-1; the D is unclear. The ends were cut back, 4 bases at V and 8 bases at J, with 3 bases in the middle. Germline V gene lookup returns CDR1 MDHEN and CDR2 SYDVKM. The CDR3 is made up of 10 amino acids. The CDR3 DNA reads TGTGCCAGCAGTTCCGATGAGCAGTTCTTC. Protein: CASSSDEQFF.

This clonotype has a handful of counts. V gene TRBV20-1 combines with J gene TRBJ2-1; 8 bases match TRBD2. The CDR3 runs 15 residues. Germline trimming cut 0 bases from V and 6 bases from J; bases unmatched to any gene: 7. CDR1 and CDR2 (germline): DFQATT, SNEGSKA (reference sequence). This CDR3 reads CSARDGTRDLNEQFF. CDR3 in DNA: TGCAGTGCTAGAGATGGGACTAGAGACCTCAATGAGCAGTTCTTC.

The table lists this clonotype with a few counts. This chain joins TRBV7-9 and TRBJ1-6; no firm D call. The CDR3 totals 15 residues. Germline CDR1 reads SEHNR; CDR2 reads FQNEAQ (reference sequence). The germline V and J ends were trimmed by 0 bases and 6 bases, with 9 bases remaining between them. CDR3 coding DNA: TGTGCCAGCAGCTTAGCAGGGCACCTTAATTCACCCCTCCACTTT. Translation: CASSLAGHLNSPLHF.

The rearrangement links TRBV9 to TRBJ2-7, with D possibly TRBD2 on 5 matching bases. Trimming removed 0 bases from V and 2 bases from J, with 9 bases in between. CDR3 length: 14 residues. Germline V gene lookup returns CDR1 SGDLS and CDR2 YYNGEE. CDR3 DNA: TGTGCCAGCAGCGTAGTCCCGGGAACCTACGAGCAGTACTTC. This codes for CASSVVPGTYEQYF.

The chain carries TRBV20-1 and TRBJ2-7; TRBD1 aligns across 7 bases. The CDR3 contains 15 residues. V gave up 2 bases and J gave up 1 base; unmatched junction bases: 8. Germline loops: CDR1 DFQATT, CDR2 SNEGSKA (reference sequence). The CDR3 nucleotides read TGCAGTGCTAGACGGAGAGGGACAGCTTCCTACGAGCAGTACTTC. It translates to CSARRRGTASYEQYF.

The chain links TRBV29-1 to TRBJ1-1; TRBD1 agrees at 7 bases. Trimming at V came to 2 bases and at J to 4 bases, leaving 19 bases not matched to a gene. The CDR3 consists of 18 residues. Germline assignment: CDR1 SQVTM and CDR2 ANQGSEA. CDR3 amino acids: CSVEHPGRLRGGSTEAFF. CDR3 nucleotide sequence: TGCAGCGTTGAACACCCGGGACGGCTCAGGGGGGGGAGCACTGAAGCTTTCTTT.

This clonotype was observed a few times. This rearrangement joins TRBV6-6 to TRBJ1-6; D might be TRBD1 (6 bases). CDR1 is MNHNY, CDR2 SVGAGI, per germline (reference sequence). This CDR3 contains 16 residues. Trimming took off 0 bases at V and 5 bases at J, with 11 bases between the two ends. The CDR3: CASSYSRGGDNSPLHF. In nucleotides, the CDR3 is TGTGCCAGCAGTTACTCGAGAGGGGGTGATAATTCACCCCTCCACTTT.

The chain joins TRBV7-6 to TRBJ2-6, with D tentatively TRBD1 or TRBD2 (6 bases each). Trimming removed 2 bases at V and 0 bases at J, with 20 bases between. Germline-derived CDR1 and CDR2 are SGHVS and FNYEAQ. The CDR3 is 20 residues long. CDR3 DNA: TGTGCCAGCAGCTTAAGGGGGGCAGGGGCCTTTCCCTCTGGGGCCAACGTCCTGACTTTC. As protein: CASSLRGAGAFPSGANVLTF.

V usage is TRBV7-9 and J usage is TRBJ2-7; 7 nucleotides agree with TRBD1. From germline, CDR1 is SEHNR and CDR2 FQNEAQ (reference sequence). The CDR3 covers 16 residues. Trimming at V came to 1 base and at J to 0 bases, leaving 6 bases not matched to a gene. Written as DNA, the CDR3 is TGTGCCAGCAGCTTAGAACCGACAGGGAGCTCCTACGAGCAGTACTTC. This encodes CASSLEPTGSSYEQYF.

This clonotype was observed once. V and J are TRBV7-4 and TRBJ1-1; 8 bases map to TRBD1. CDR3 length equals 14 residues. Germline V CDR1 and CDR2: SGHVT, SQSDAQ. V shed 4 bases and J 4 bases; nucleotides not matched to a gene: 5. The CDR3 DNA is TGTGCCAGCAGCTCCGCCACAGGGGGCACTGAAGCTTTCTTT. Protein sequence: CASSSATGGTEAFF.

V is TRBV7-9 and J is TRBJ1-1; 9 bases align to TRBD1. This CDR3 region has 14 residues. CDR1 is SEHNR, CDR2 FQNEAQ, per germline (reference sequence). With V trimmed by 5 bases and J by 7 bases, 8 bases remained unmatched. DNA for the CDR3: TGTGCCAGCAGCGCAACGGGGACAGGGCTTGAAGCTTTCTTT. Residues: CASSATGTGLEAFF.